The 24 T cell receptor beta chains below all came from one sample that was sequenced in a study of blood T cell repertoires in COVID-19. Sequenced by immunoSEQ multiplex PCR; TCRdb stores in-frame clones only, minus some. The repertoire has 70,000 or so clones, 65% to 90% of them found once; the top ten carry 9.5% to 13%. The specimen was peripheral blood. Receptors originate from a man between 70 and 80 years old with active or convalescent COVID-19.

This chain connects TRBV6-2 or TRBV6-3 to TRBJ1-2; no clear D. Germline V gives CDR1 MNHEY, CDR2 SVGEGT. Trimming shortened V by 2 bases and J by 2 bases, and 12 bases separated the two germline ends. The CDR3 spans 15 residues. The CDR3 coding sequence is TGTGCCAGCAGTTACAACGCGGGCAGCAACTATGGCTACACCTTC. As protein: CASSYNAGSNYGYTF.

There are a few counts of this clone. The rearrangement links TRBV5-3 to TRBJ1-6; D not certain. TRBV5-3 is placed among ORFs of uncertain function. CDR3 size: 17 residues. V lost 5 bases and J 0 bases, leaving 15 bases between the germline ends. CDR3 protein: CARSSTDSCSYNSPLHF. In DNA form, the CDR3 reads TGTGCCAGAAGTTCGACGGACTCCTGCTCCTATAATTCACCCCTCCACTTT.

Points on this clone: At one of its ends the junction is not consistent with the germline gene, which may arise from a read error. The chain is built from TRBV7-7 and TRBJ2-5, with 7 bases aligning to TRBD1. Germline V gives CDR1 SSHAT, CDR2 FNYEAQ (reference sequence). This CDR3 comprises 13 residues. The chain's CDR3 is CASSLATGDTQYF. CDR3 bases: TGTGCTAGCAGCTTAGCCACAGGGGATACCCAGTACTTC.

J is TRBJ2-1 and V is TRBV11-3; TRBD1 matches 11 bases. The CDR3 consists of 15 residues. J gave up 8 bases and V 5 bases, and 8 bases lay outside the gene matches. Germline CDR1 SGHNT, CDR2 YENEEA. In DNA, the CDR3 is TGTGCCAGCAGCGCCCGGACAGGGGGCAGGGATGAGCAGTTCTTC. Translation gives CASSARTGGRDEQFF. Combining the CDR3 with reference TRBV11-3 and TRBJ2-1 gives the whole variable domain EAGVVQSPRYKIIEKKQPVAFWCNPISGHNTLYWYLQNLGQGPELLIRYENEEAVDDSQLPKDRFSAERLKGVDSTLKIQPAELGDSAVYLCASSARTGGRDEQFFGPGTRLTVL.

V gene TRBV2 combines with J gene TRBJ2-7; a possible D gene is TRBD2 (5 bases). With 6 bases removed from V and 3 bases from J, the gap between germline ends came to 18 bases. Germline V CDR1 and CDR2: SNHLY, FYNNEI. The CDR3 loop spans 15 amino acids. The CDR3 region is CASSDRSAAVYEQYF. In DNA, the CDR3 is TGTGCCAGCAGCGATAGGTCAGCGGCAGTCTACGAGCAGTACTTC.

The chain couples TRBV6-1 to TRBJ2-3; D may be TRBD1 (5 bases). The CDR3 consists of 20 residues. Per germline, CDR1 MNHNS and CDR2 SASEGT. V lost 2 bases, J lost 4 bases, and 28 bases lay in between. CDR3 amino acids: CASSELRWQGITLGADTQYF. The CDR3 DNA reads TGTGCCAGCAGTGAACTTCGGTGGCAGGGTATAACGCTAGGGGCAGATACGCAGTATTTT.

The chain uses TRBV6-2 or TRBV6-3 and TRBJ1-5; a weak D match, TRBD1 (5 bases). With 6 bases removed from V and 6 bases from J, the gap between germline ends came to 21 bases. The CDR3 is made up of 16 amino acids. From germline, CDR1 is MNHEY and CDR2 SVGEGT. CDR3: CASSSNSGTGGQPQHF. The CDR3 region has the DNA TGTGCCAGCAGCTCTAATTCCGGGACGGGGGGTCAGCCCCAGCATTTT.

V gene TRBV12-5 combines with J gene TRBJ2-1; 9 bases fit TRBD2. CDR3 length: 14 amino acids. The ends lost 7 bases at V and 7 bases at J; junction bases unmatched: 8. Germline V gene lookup returns CDR1 LGHNT and CDR2 FRNRAP. The chain's CDR3 is CASAPGLARNEQFF. CDR3 in DNA: TGTGCTAGTGCACCCGGACTAGCGAGGAATGAGCAGTTCTTC.

V gene TRBV6-5 combines with J gene TRBJ2-7; TRBD2 agrees at 11 bases. The CDR3 is 15 residues long. Per germline, CDR1 MNHEY and CDR2 SVGAGI. V was clipped by 6 bases and J by 4 bases; unmatched bases: 8. The CDR3 here is CASRSLAGVVYEQYF. As DNA, the CDR3 is TGTGCCAGCAGATCACTAGCGGGAGTAGTGTACGAGCAGTACTTC.

The chain uses TRBV7-9 and TRBJ1-6, with D uncertain. Trimming shortened V by 1 base and J by 12 bases, and 10 bases separated the two germline ends. The CDR3 runs to 13 residues. The germline CDR1 and CDR2 sequences are SEHNR and FQNEAQ (reference sequence). The CDR3 sequence is CASSLEGGGPLHF. CDR3 DNA sequence: TGTGCCAGCAGCTTAGAGGGAGGAGGACCCCTCCACTTT.

This chain joins TRBV6-5 and TRBJ1-6, with a weak D call TRBD1 (6 bases). V lost 6 bases and J lost 7, with 16 bases in between. Germline V gene sequence: CDR1 MNHEY, CDR2 SVGAGI. The CDR3 sequence is 15 residues long. The CDR3 DNA reads TGTGCCAGCAGGGGCCAAGGGGGTGGAAATTCACCCCTCCACTTT. Translating it yields CASRGQGGGNSPLHF.

Sample share makes this clone medium-sized. The chain is built from TRBV5-1 and TRBJ1-6; no reliable D call. Germline CDR1 and CDR2: SGHRS and YFSETQ. V dropped 1 base and J dropped 8 bases, with 7 bases sitting between them. The CDR3 contains 13 residues. DNA of the CDR3: TGCGCCAGCAGCTTGCAGGTTGATTCACCCCTCCACTTT. It is translated as CASSLQVDSPLHF.

The gene calls are TRBV29-1 and TRBJ2-1, with TRBD1 matching 7 bases. Germline V lookup: CDR1 SQVTM, CDR2 ANQGSEA. V lost 7 bases, J lost 0 bases, and 3 bases stayed unmatched. This CDR3 has 13 residues. This chain's CDR3 is CSAKGASYNEQFF. CDR3 DNA: TGCAGCGCCAAGGGGGCCTCCTACAATGAGCAGTTCTTC.

V usage is TRBV7-9 and J usage is TRBJ1-1, with a weak D call TRBD1 (6 bases). Germline-derived CDR1 and CDR2 are SEHNR and FQNEAQ (reference sequence). Trimming took 3 bases from V and 5 from J, leaving 19 bases between them. This CDR3 comprises 16 residues. The CDR3 sequence: CASSFGGVNRATEAFF. Here the CDR3 DNA reads TGTGCCAGCAGCTTCGGTGGGGTAAACAGGGCAACTGAAGCTTTCTTT.

This sequence joins TRBV11-3 and TRBJ2-7; 13 positions agree with TRBD2. Germline assignment: CDR1 SGHNT and CDR2 YENEEA. V was clipped by 4 bases and J by 5 bases; unmatched bases: 5. CDR3 length: 15 amino acids. CDR3 residues: CASSSGTSGIDEQYF. DNA of the CDR3: TGTGCCAGCAGCTCAGGGACTAGCGGGATCGACGAGCAGTACTTC.

V and J are TRBV2 and TRBJ2-1, with 13 nucleotides matching TRBD2. CDR1 is SNHLY and CDR2 is FYNNEI in the germline V gene. V lost 4 bases to trimming and J lost 7 bases; unmatched junction nucleotides: 4. This CDR3 region has 15 residues. The CDR3 is CASSAQTSGRNEQFF. The CDR3 DNA follows: TGTGCCAGCAGTGCGCAGACTAGCGGGAGGAATGAGCAGTTCTTC.

CDR3: CASSLAGTGRETPLHF. CDR3 in DNA: TGTGCCAGCAGCTTAGCGGGGACAGGGAGAGAGACACCCCTCCACTTT. The chain combines TRBV7-8 with TRBJ1-6, with 9 nucleotides matching TRBD1. The CDR3 consists of 16 residues. Germline loops: CDR1 SGHVS, CDR2 FQNEAQ. V dropped 0 bases and J dropped 11; count of bases not matched to a gene: 8.

This clone turned up a few times. The gene calls are TRBV6-5 and TRBJ2-7, with 7 bases lining up with TRBD1. The CDR3 is made up of 11 amino acids. V dropped 6 bases and J dropped 4; count of bases not matched to a gene: 0. Germline lookup yields CDR1 MNHEY and CDR2 SVGAGI. For the CDR3, the DNA is TGTGCCAGCAGGACAGGGTACGAGCAGTACTTC. Residues: CASRTGYEQYF.

The chain combines TRBV7-9 with TRBJ2-6, with a tentative D call TRBD1 (6 bases). The germline gives CDR1 SEHNR, CDR2 FQNEAQ (reference sequence). The CDR3 extends over 15 amino acids. Trimming stripped 5 bases from V and 9 bases from J, with 17 bases between. The CDR3 sequence is CASSARQVRRNVLTF. In DNA form, the CDR3 reads TGTGCCAGCAGCGCTCGACAGGTCCGCCGCAACGTCCTGACTTTC.

The chain is built from TRBV5-4 and TRBJ2-2; no reliable D call. This CDR3 comprises 12 residues. Germline V gene sequence: CDR1 SGHNT, CDR2 YYREEE (reference sequence). The V gene lost 4 bases and the J gene lost 6 bases, with 7 bases spanning the gap. DNA of the CDR3: TGTGCCAGCAGCCCCGAGTCCGGGGAGCTGTTTTTT. Translated, it gives CASSPESGELFF. Full variable domain (remainder filled in from reference TRBV5-4 and TRBJ2-2): ETGVTQSPTHLIKTRGQQVTLRCSSQSGHNTVSWYQQALGQGPQFIFQYYREEENGRGNFPPRFSGLQFPNYSSELNVNALELDDSALYLCASSPESGELFFGEGSRLTVL.

Points on this clone: The sample has other DNA sequences that encode this CDR3 too. V gene TRBV29-1 combines with J gene TRBJ1-1; no clear D gene. The V end was cut by 4 bases, the J end by 0 bases, with 9 bases between. CDR3 length: 13 amino acids. From germline, CDR1 is SQVTM and CDR2 ANQGSEA. CDR3 nucleotides: TGCAGCGTTGTCAGGCAGATGAACACTGAAGCTTTCTTT. This translates into CSVVRQMNTEAFF.

The chain employs TRBV28 and TRBJ2-2; D not certain. V lost 2 bases, J lost 4 bases, and 8 bases lay in between. Per the germline V gene, CDR1 is MDHEN and CDR2 is SYDVKM. This CDR3 is 14 amino acids long. In DNA form, the CDR3 reads TGTGCCAGCAGTTTAGTGCGGTCCACCGGGGAGCTGTTTTTT. Translation: CASSLVRSTGELFF.

V gene TRBV9 combines with J gene TRBJ1-2; 12 nucleotides align to TRBD1. Germline-derived CDR1 and CDR2 are SGDLS and YYNGEE. After removal of 2 bases from V and 5 bases from J, the junction contained 1 base not matched to a gene. CDR3 length: 14 residues. CDR3: CASSVGQGAYGYTF. The CDR3 nucleotides read TGTGCCAGCAGCGTGGGACAGGGGGCTTATGGCTACACCTTC.

V gene TRBV19 combines with J gene TRBJ2-3, with D possibly matching TRBD1 (7 bases). Per germline, CDR1 LNHDA and CDR2 SQIVND (reference sequence). CDR3 length equals 14 residues. V gave up 5 bases and J gave up 7 bases, with 16 bases separating them. CDR3 bases: TGTGCCAGTAGTCGTGCGACAGGGAGGCATACGCAGTATTTT. This codes for CASSRATGRHTQYF.